This T cell receptor (beta chain) was sequenced in a study of shared clonotypes between healthy human individuals. This CDR3 spans 14 amino acids. Germline CDR1 MDHEN, CDR2 SYDVKM. Trimming took 6 bases from V and 3 from J, leaving 14 bases between them. None of the donors, who were healthy HIV-negative adults, had recently had acute infections or vaccinations. When samples were unsorted, tens of millions of PBMCs were used for genomic DNA. Data came from immunoSEQ multiplex PCR; TCRdb stores just in-frame clones and leaves some out. This sample has hundreds of thousands of clones; about four fifths occur once, and the top ten carry 13%.

Sequencing input: PBMCs. This receptor was obtained from a woman in her forties in good health. Some clones in this sample may be carry-over from other donors' samples. The chain couples TRBV28 to TRBJ1-2; the D gene is possibly TRBD1 (5 bases). In DNA, the CDR3 is TGTGCCAGCAGGTCCGAGGGGTGGGACTATGGCTACACCTTC. This translates into CASRSEGWDYGYTF.